This TCR beta chain is from a study of human T cells and chemical hapten exposure. Study results and caveats: Patch test score showed a positive correlation with PT1 expanded TCR counts.

Only a few counts were recorded for this clonotype. Its antigen remains unidentified. Time point meaning: patch test 2, 6 weeks after DPC sensitization. The treatment was: therapeutic diphenylcyclopropenone sensitization with weekly scalp DPC. TCRdb called the RACE reads again in MiXCR, with one record for every CDR3 protein. The table lists around 99,000 distinct CDR3 sequences, roughly 10% of them singletons. Germline-derived CDR1 and CDR2 are DFQATT and SNEGSKA (reference sequence). V was clipped by 6 bases and J by 3 bases; unmatched bases: 12. The CDR3 sequence is 15 residues long. This chain joins TRBV20-1 and TRBJ2-7; 9 bases map to TRBD2. Sequencing used whole blood, obtained in connection with sensitization to the hapten diphenylcyclopropenone (DPC). The receptor was derived from a woman aged 40 to 50 with alopecia areata. Some clones in this sample may be carry-over from other donors' samples. In nucleotides, the CDR3 is TGCAGTGCCCGGCGCTCCAGCGGGGGGTTCTACGAGCAGTACTTC. Translating it yields CSARRSSGGFYEQYF.